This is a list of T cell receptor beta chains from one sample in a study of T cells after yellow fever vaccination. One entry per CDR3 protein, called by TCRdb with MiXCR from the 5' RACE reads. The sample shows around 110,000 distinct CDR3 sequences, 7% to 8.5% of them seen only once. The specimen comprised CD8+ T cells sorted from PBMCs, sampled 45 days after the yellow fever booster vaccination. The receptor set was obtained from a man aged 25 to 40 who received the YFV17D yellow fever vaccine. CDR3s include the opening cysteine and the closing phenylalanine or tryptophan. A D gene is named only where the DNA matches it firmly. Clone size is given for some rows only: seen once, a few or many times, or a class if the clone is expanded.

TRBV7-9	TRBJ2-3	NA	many	TGTGCCAGCAGCCCCGGGACGAAGAGTAGCACAGATACGCAGTATTTT	CASSPGTKSSTDTQYF
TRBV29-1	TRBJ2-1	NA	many	TGCAGCGTTCCGGACAACACCTACAATGAGCAGTTCTTC	CSVPDNTYNEQFF
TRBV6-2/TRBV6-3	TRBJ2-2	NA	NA	TGTGCCAGCAGGCTCCTTCGAACCGGGGAGCTGTTTTTT	CASRLLRTGELFF
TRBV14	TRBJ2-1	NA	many	TGTGCCAGCAGCCAAGTTCTTAATGAGCAGTTCTTC	CASSQVLNEQFF
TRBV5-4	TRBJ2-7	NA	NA	TGTGCCAGCAGCCCGACTTCGGGGGACTGGGAGCAGTACTTC	CASSPTSGDWEQYF
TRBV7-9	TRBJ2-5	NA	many	TGTGCCAGCGGGAGTGGCCAAGAGACCCAGTACTTC	CASGSGQETQYF
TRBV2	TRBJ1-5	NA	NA	TGTGCCTTCAGTTTAGCTTTCCACGGACAGTATAGCAATCAGCCCCAGCATTTT	CAFSLAFHGQYSNQPQHF
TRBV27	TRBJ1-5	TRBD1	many	TGTGCCAGCAGTTTTACAGGGGACAGCAATCAGCCCCAGCATTTT	CASSFTGDSNQPQHF
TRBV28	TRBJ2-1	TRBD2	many	TGTGCCAGCAGAACCGGGACTAGAGTCAGTGAGCAGTTCTTC	CASRTGTRVSEQFF
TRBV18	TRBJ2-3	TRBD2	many	TGTGCCAGCTCACCCCAACCGACTAGCGGAACTAGCACAGATACGCAGTATTTT	CASSPQPTSGTSTDTQYF
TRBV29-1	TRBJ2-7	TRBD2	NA	TGCAGCGTTGATTCTAGCGGGGGTTCCTACGAGCAGTACTTC	CSVDSSGGSYEQYF
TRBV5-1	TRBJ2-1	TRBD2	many	TGCGCCAGCTCGCCCGGGTCGGGAGGGCCTCATGAGCAGTTCTTC	CASSPGSGGPHEQFF
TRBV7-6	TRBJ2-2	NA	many	TGTGCCAGCAGCTTAGGATACACCGGGGAGCTGTTTTTT	CASSLGYTGELFF
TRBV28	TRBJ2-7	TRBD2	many	TGTGCCAGCAGCAAACTAGCGGGAGAGCGCTACGAGCAGTACTTC	CASSKLAGERYEQYF
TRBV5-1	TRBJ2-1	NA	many	TGCGCCAGCAACCCCCTGTCCCTCTACAATGAGCAGTTCTTC	CASNPLSLYNEQFF
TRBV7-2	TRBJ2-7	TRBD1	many	TGTGCCAGCAGCTCCCCGGGACAGGCCTACGAGCAGTACTTC	CASSSPGQAYEQYF
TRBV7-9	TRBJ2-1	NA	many	TGTGCCAGCAGCGCTTTCGAGCTGGGTGAGCAGTTCTTC	CASSAFELGEQFF
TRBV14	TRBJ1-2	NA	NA	TGTGCCAGCAGCCCCACCCTCGCGGCGAACTATGGCTACACCTTC	CASSPTLAANYGYTF
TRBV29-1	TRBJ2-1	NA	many	TGCAGCGTTGTCTCCGGGGTCGGTAGCTCCTACAATGAGCAGTTCTTC	CSVVSGVGSSYNEQFF
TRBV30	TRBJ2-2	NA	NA	TGTGCCTGGAGTGTTCCCGGGGAGCTGTTTTTT	CAWSVPGELFF
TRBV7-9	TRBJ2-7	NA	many	TGTGCCAGCAGCTTAGGGCTCGGCGACGAGCAGTACTTC	CASSLGLGDEQYF
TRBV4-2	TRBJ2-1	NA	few	TGTGCCAGCAGCCAAGAAGGCCTGTATGAGCAGTTCTTC	CASSQEGLYEQFF
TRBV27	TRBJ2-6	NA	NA	TGTGCCAGCGGTTTGGACTCTGGGGCCAACGTCCTGACTTTC	CASGLDSGANVLTF
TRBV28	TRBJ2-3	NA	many	TGTGCCAGCAGTTTTGCGAGGGGAGATACGCAGTATTTT	CASSFARGDTQYF
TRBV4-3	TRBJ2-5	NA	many	TGCGCCAGCAGCCAAGATGCGGGCTTGCAAGAGACCCAGTACTTC	CASSQDAGLQETQYF
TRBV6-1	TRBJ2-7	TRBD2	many	TGTGCCAGCAGCCGCCTAGCGGGAGGGATACACGAGCAGTACTTC	CASSRLAGGIHEQYF
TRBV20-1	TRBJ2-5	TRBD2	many	TGCAGTGCTAGAGACGGACTAGCGGGGTTAGCAGAGACCCAGTACTTC	CSARDGLAGLAETQYF
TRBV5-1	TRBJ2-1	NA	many	TGCGCCAGCAGCTTGACGGGGGCCGGCAATGAGCAGTTCTTC	CASSLTGAGNEQFF
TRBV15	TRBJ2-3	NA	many	TGTGCCACCAGCGGGGGACTCATATTCACAGATACGCAGTATTTT	CATSGGLIFTDTQYF
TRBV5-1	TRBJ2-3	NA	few	TGCGCCAGCAGCTCCGCCCTTACAGATACGCAGTATTTT	CASSSALTDTQYF
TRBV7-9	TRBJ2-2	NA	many	TGTGCCAGCACGGGATATACCGGGGAGCTGTTTTTT	CASTGYTGELFF
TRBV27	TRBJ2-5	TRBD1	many	TGTGCCAGCAGTCCGTGGACAGGGGGCGAGGAGACCCAGTACTTC	CASSPWTGGEETQYF
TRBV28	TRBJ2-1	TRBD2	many	TGTGCCACCCACTCCCTGGGTCTAGCGGGAGGACTAGATGAGCAGTTCTTC	CATHSLGLAGGLDEQFF
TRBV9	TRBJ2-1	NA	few	TGTGCCAGCAGCGTAGCGAGGAATGAGCAGTTCTTC	CASSVARNEQFF
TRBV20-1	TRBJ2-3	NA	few	TGCAGTGCTATTGCTAGTGACACAGATACGCAGTATTTT	CSAIASDTDTQYF
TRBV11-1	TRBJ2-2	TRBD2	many	TGTGCCAGCAGCTTAGGCGCCCTTAGCGGGGCCAACACCGGGGAGCTGTTTTTT	CASSLGALSGANTGELFF
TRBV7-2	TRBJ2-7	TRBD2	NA	TGTGCCTCGGCTAGCGGGTCAATGGGTTACGAGCAGTACTTC	CASASGSMGYEQYF
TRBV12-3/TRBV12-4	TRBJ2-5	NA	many	TGTGCCAGCAGCCCACTGTACCAAGAGACCCAGTACTTC	CASSPLYQETQYF
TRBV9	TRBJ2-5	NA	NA	TGTGCCAGCAGCGTAGCGGACACCCTCCAAGAGACCCAGTACTTC	CASSVADTLQETQYF
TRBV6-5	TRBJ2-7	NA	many	TGTGCCAGCAGTTACGCAGGCAGCGAGCAGTACTTC	CASSYAGSEQYF
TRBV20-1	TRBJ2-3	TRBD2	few	TGCAGTGCTAGAGATCCCGTTAGCGGGAGGACCACAGATACGCAGTATTTT	CSARDPVSGRTTDTQYF
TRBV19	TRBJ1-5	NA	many	TGTGCCAGTAGTGTAGGGTATAGCAATCAGCCCCAGCATTTT	CASSVGYSNQPQHF
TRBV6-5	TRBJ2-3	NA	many	TGTGCCAGCAGTTACTCGGCATCTGATACGCAGTATTTT	CASSYSASDTQYF
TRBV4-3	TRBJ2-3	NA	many	TGCGCCAGCAGCCAAGATGGGACATACACAGATACGCAGTATTTT	CASSQDGTYTDTQYF
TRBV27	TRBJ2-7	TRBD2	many	TGTGCCAGCAGTTATAGTGCGGGAGGACCGGACGAGCAGTACTTC	CASSYSAGGPDEQYF
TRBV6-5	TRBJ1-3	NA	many	TGTGCCAGCAGAAATATGGGAAACACCATATATTTT	CASRNMGNTIYF
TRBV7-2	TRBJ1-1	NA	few	TGTGCCAGCAGCTCGCCCCCCGTGCTCATGAACACTGAAGCTTTCTTT	CASSSPPVLMNTEAFF
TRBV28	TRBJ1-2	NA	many	TGTGCCAGCAGTTTCTCAACAGGCGGGGGCTACACCTTC	CASSFSTGGGYTF
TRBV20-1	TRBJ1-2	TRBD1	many	TGCAGTGCAGAGGGACAGAGCTATGGCTACACCTTC	CSAEGQSYGYTF
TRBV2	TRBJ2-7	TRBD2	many	TGTGCCAGCAGAGAACCGACTAGCGGGGCCTACGAGCAGTACTTC	CASREPTSGAYEQYF